This T cell receptor (beta chain) was identified in a study of tumor and adjacent non-tumor tissue in lung cancer. Study-wide results and caveats: Significantly higher TCR diversity was found in tumor than normal lung.

A modified ARM-PCR protocol with three rounds of nested PCR amplified TCRbeta. TCRdb re-analysed the multiplex PCR reads in MiXCR, keeping a single row per CDR3 protein. The data contain approximately 120,000 distinct CDR3 sequences, roughly 80% of them seen just once; the ten biggest clones take up around a third. Note on this clonotype: Its matching antigen is unknown. At one of its ends the junction is not consistent with the germline gene, which may arise from a read error.

No cell sorting was done before RNA was extracted from the tissue. The germline V gene encodes CDR1 SGHAT and CDR2 FQNNGV. The CDR3 has 15 amino acids. The sequencing input was lung tumor tissue. The genes are TRBV11-2 and TRBJ2-5, with 12 bases aligning to TRBD1. This TCR was recovered from an older woman with non-small cell lung cancer. CDR3 sequence reads: CVSSMTGTGGGTQYF. The DNA for the CDR3 is TGTGTCAGCAGCATGACAGGGACAGGGGGCGGGACCCAGTACTTC.